The clone carrying this T cell receptor beta chain was found once. These data belong to a study of blood T cell repertoires in COVID-19. Unmatched junction bases numbered 7, after V lost 0 bases and J lost 1 base. The length of the CDR3 is 17 residues. Germline loops: CDR1 SGHAT, CDR2 FQNNGV. The protocol was immunoSEQ multiplex PCR, while the TCRdb copy is restricted to in-frame clones and leaves out a portion. The table lists roughly 250,000 clones, 80% to 90% of them singletons, with roughly 4% in the top ten. Sequenced: PBMCs or T cells enriched from blood (not recorded which). The V gene is TRBV11-2, the J gene TRBJ1-1; 8 positions match TRBD1. The sequence came from a woman in her thirties who had recovered from COVID-19. CDR3 in DNA: TGTGCCAGCAGCTTAGATATGGGACAGGTACCGAACACTGAAGCTTTCTTT. Translated: CASSLDMGQVPNTEAFF.